This T cell receptor beta chain was profiled in a study of cytomegalovirus exposure and HLA in healthy donors. The PCR made use of 60 Vbeta and 13 Jbeta primers. Generated by immunoSEQ multiplex PCR, the TCRdb table keeps only in-frame clones and is missing some. The sample records approximately 64,000 clones, around 77% being singletons. Remarks on this clone: Its antigen is unidentified.

Germline lookup yields CDR1 SGHVS and CDR2 FNYEAQ. The CDR3 covers 15 residues. Trimming cost V 4 bases and J 5 bases, with 17 bases left between them. Overall study results and limits: Researchers reported in a later analysis that a missense DCLRE1C variant was tied to TCR beta V- and J-gene trimming. CMV antigen specificity of three CMV-associated chains was confirmed in vitro.

The clonotype was recovered from a male donor in good health and CMV-seropositive. The chain recombines TRBV7-6 with TRBJ2-5; D might be TRBD2 (6 bases). The sample taken for sequencing was PBMCs. The CDR3 loop reads CASSWAAGPGETQYF. The CDR3 bases are TGTGCCAGCAGCTGGGCGGCGGGGCCCGGGGAGACCCAGTACTTC.